The clone carrying this TCR beta chain was picked up a small number of times. Its antigen remains unknown. Every isolated RNA sample was fully reverse transcribed, so sequencing captured expressed TCRB transcripts. The study sequenced naive, central memory and regulatory T cell samples to an average of roughly 4 million reads. Profiled with immunoSEQ multiplex PCR; TCRdb holds only in-frame clones, not every one. The top ten clones hold about 1.5% of a sample with 50,000 or so clones, under 55% of them seen once. The data derive from a study of beta chain features in type 1 diabetes. Study at large: Healthy donors and patients showed comparable age, gender and cell yields.

General study points: In every one of the four CD4+ subsets, TCRB CDR3s were moderately but significantly shorter in Type 1 diabetes patients. Overrepresentation of cells with high TCR expression could result from cDNA sequencing. A potential influence of HLA type upon TCRB rearrangement remained unresolved herein.

Germline loops: CDR1 SQVTM, CDR2 ANQGSEA. CDR3 length: 13 residues. Trimming removed 4 bases from V and 12 bases from J, with 19 bases in between. This clonotype was sampled from a man aged 30 to 39 with type 1 diabetes. The chain employs TRBV29-1 and TRBJ2-1, with D perhaps TRBD2 (6 bases). The sample comprised Tregs from blood. This CDR3 is CSVGATRGQGQFF. In nucleotides, the CDR3 is TGCAGCGTTGGAGCTACGCGGGGCCAGGGGCAGTTCTTC.